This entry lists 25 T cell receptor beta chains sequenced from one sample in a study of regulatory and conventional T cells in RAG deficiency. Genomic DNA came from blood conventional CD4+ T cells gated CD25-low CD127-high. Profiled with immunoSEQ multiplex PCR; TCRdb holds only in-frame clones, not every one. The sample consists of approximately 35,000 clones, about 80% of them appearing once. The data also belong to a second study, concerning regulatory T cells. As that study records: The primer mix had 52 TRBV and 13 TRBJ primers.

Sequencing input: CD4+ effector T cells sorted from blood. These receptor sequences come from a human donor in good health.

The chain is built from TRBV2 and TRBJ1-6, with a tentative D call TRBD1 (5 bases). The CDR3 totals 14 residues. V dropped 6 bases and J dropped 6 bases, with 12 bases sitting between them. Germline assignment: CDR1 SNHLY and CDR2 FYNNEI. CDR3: CASSPGSPNSPLHF. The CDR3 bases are TGTGCCAGCAGCCCAGGGAGCCCTAATTCACCCCTCCACTTT. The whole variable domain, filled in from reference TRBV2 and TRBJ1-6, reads EPEVTQTPSHQVTQMGQEVILRCVPISNHLYFYWYRQILGQKVEFLVSFYNNEISEKSEIFDDQFSVERPDGSNFTLKIRSTKLEDSAMYFCASSPGSPNSPLHFGNGTRLTVT.

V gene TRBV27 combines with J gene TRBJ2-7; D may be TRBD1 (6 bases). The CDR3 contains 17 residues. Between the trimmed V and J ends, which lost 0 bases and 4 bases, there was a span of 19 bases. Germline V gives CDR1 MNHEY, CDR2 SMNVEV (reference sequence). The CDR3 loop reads CASSLSNLRGTGYEQYF. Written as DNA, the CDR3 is TGTGCCAGCAGTTTATCTAATCTCAGGGGAACGGGGTACGAGCAGTACTTC.

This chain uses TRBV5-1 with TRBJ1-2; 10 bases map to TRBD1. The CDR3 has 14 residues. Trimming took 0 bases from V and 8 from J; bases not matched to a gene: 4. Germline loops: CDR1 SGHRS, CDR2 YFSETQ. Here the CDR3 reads CASSLGQGAEGYTF. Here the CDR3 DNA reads TGCGCCAGCAGCTTGGGACAGGGGGCGGAGGGCTACACCTTC.

CDR3 nucleotides: TGTGCCAGCAGTGTACCGGGACAGGGTTGGGACCGGTATGGCTACACCTTC. This translates into CASSVPGQGWDRYGYTF. The V gene is TRBV2, the J gene TRBJ1-2; 9 bases agree with TRBD1. Germline V gene data show CDR1 as SNHLY and CDR2 as FYNNEI. The CDR3 loop spans 17 amino acids. The V and J ends lost 4 bases and 5 bases, in that order; junction bases with no gene match: 14.

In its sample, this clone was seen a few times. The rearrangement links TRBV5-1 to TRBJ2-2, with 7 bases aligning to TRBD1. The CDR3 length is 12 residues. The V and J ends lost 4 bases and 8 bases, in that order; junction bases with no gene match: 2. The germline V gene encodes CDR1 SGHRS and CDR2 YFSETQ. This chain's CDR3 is CASSGQAGELFF. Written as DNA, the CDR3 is TGCGCCAGCAGCGGACAGGCGGGGGAGCTGTTTTTT.

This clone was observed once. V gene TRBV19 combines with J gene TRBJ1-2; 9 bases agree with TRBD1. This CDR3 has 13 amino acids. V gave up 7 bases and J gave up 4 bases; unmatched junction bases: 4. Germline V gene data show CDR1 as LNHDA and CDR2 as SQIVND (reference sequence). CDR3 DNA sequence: TGTGCCAGTACGAGGACAGGGGCCTATGGCTACACCTTC. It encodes CASTRTGAYGYTF.

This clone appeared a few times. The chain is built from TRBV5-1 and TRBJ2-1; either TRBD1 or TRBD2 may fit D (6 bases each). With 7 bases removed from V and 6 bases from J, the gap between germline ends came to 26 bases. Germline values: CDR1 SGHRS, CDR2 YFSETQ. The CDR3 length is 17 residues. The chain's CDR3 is CASSLNVLGGGGNEQFF. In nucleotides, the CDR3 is TGCGCCAGCTCCCTCAACGTCCTCGGAGGGGGTGGCAATGAGCAGTTCTTC. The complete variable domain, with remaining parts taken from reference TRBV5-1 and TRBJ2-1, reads KAGVTQTPRYLIKTRGQQVTLSCSPISGHRSVSWYQQTPGQGLQFLFEYFSETQRNKGNFPGRFSGRQFSNSRSEMNVSTLELGDSALYLCASSLNVLGGGGNEQFFGPGTRLTVL.

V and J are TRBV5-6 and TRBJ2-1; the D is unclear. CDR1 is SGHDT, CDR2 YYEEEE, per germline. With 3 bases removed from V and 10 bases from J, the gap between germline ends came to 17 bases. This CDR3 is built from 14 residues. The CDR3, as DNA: TGTGCCAGCAGCTCCCCCAGATCCGTTATGGAGCAGTTCTTC. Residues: CASSSPRSVMEQFF.

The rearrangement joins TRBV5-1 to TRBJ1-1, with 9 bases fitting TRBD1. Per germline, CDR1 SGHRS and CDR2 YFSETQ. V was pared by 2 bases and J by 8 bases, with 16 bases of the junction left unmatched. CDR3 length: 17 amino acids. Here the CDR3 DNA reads TGCGCCAGCAGCTTTTCCGGGACAGGGCATGGTAGCTCAGAAGCTTTCTTT. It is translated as CASSFSGTGHGSSEAFF.

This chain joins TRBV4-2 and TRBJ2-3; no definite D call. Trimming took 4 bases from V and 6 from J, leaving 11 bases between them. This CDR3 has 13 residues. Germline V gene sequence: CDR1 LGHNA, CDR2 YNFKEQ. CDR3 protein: CASSPEMRDTQYF. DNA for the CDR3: TGTGCCAGCAGCCCGGAAATGAGGGATACGCAGTATTTT.

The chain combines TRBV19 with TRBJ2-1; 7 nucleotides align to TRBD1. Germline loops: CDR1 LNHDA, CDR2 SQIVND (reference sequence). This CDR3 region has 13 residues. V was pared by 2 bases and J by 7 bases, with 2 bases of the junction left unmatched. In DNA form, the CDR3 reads TGTGCCAGTAGTATAAACAGGGGTAATGAGCAGTTCTTC. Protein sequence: CASSINRGNEQFF.

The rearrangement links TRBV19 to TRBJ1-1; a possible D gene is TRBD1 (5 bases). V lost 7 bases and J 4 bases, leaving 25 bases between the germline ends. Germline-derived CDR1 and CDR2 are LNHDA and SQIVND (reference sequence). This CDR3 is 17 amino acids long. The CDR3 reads CASTPGIWARGSTEAFF. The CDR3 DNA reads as TGTGCCAGTACCCCAGGGATATGGGCGCGCGGGAGCACTGAAGCTTTCTTT.

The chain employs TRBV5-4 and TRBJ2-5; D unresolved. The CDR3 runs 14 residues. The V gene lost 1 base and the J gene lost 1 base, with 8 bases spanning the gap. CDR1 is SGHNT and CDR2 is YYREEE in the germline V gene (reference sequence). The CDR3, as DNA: TGTGCCAGCAGCTTGTTGGCAGGCCAAGAGACCCAGTACTTC. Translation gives CASSLLAGQETQYF.

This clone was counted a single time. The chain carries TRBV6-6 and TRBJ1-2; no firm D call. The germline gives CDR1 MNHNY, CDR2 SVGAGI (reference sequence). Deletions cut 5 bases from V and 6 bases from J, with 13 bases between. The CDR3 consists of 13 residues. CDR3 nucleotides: TGTGCCAGCAGTGAGATCGTGAGGAATGGCTACACCTTC. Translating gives CASSEIVRNGYTF.

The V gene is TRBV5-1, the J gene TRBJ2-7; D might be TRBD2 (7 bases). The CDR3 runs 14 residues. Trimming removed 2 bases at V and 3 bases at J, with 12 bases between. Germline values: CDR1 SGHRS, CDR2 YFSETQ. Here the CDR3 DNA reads TGCGCCAGCAGCTTCGAGGGGGAGGGCTACGAGCAGTACTTC. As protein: CASSFEGEGYEQYF.

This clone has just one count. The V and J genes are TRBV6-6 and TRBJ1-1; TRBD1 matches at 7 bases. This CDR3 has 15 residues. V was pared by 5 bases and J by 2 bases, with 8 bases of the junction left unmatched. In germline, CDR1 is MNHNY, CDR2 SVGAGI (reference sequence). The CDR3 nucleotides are TGTGCCAGCAGTGAGACAGGGCCAGTAAACACTGAAGCTTTCTTT. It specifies CASSETGPVNTEAFF.

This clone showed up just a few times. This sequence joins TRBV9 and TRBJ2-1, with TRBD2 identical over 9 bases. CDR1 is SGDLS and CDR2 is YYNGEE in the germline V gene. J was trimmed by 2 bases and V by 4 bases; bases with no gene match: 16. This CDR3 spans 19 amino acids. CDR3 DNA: TGTGCCAGCAGCATATCTAGCGGGGCGAACACGCTCGCCTACAATGAGCAGTTCTTC. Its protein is CASSISSGANTLAYNEQFF.

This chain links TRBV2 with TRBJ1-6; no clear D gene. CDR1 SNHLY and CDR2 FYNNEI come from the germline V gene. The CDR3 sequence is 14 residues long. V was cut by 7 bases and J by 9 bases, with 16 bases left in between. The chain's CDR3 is CASTTAGEGSPLHF. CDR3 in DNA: TGTGCCAGCACCACCGCCGGGGAGGGTTCACCCCTCCACTTT.

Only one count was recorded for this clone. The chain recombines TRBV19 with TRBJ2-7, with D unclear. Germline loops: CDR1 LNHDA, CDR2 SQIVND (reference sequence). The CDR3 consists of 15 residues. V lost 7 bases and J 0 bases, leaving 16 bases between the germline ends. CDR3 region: CASKLDGKSSYEQYF. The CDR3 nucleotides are TGTGCCAGTAAATTGGACGGAAAGAGCTCCTACGAGCAGTACTTC.

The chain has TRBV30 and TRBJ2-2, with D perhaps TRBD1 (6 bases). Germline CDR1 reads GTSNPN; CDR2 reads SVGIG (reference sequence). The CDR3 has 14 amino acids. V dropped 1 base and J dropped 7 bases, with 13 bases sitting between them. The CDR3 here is CAWSGQGIIGELFF. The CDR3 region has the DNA TGTGCCTGGAGTGGGCAGGGGATAATCGGGGAGCTGTTTTTT.

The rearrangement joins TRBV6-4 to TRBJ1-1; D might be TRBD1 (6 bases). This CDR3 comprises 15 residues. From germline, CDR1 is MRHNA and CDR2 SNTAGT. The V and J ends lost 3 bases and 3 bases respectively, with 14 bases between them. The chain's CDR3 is CASSERGGYYTEAFF. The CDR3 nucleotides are TGTGCCAGCAGTGAACGTGGGGGCTATTACACTGAAGCTTTCTTT.

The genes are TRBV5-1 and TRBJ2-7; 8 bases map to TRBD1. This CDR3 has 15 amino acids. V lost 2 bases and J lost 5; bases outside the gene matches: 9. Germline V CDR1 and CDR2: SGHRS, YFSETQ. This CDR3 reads CASSLYEGTGDEQYF. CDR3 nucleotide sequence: TGCGCCAGCAGCTTATACGAGGGGACAGGCGACGAGCAGTACTTC.

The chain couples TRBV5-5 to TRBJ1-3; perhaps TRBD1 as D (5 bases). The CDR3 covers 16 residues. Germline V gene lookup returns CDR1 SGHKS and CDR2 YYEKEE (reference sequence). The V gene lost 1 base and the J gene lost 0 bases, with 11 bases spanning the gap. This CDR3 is CASSLRQTLSGNTIYF. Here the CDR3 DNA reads TGTGCCAGCAGCTTGAGACAGACCCTCTCTGGAAACACCATATATTTT.

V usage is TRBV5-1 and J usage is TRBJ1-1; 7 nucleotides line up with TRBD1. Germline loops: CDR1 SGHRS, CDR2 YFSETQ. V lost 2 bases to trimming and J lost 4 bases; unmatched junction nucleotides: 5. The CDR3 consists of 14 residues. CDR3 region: CASSLGGAATEAFF. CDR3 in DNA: TGCGCCAGCAGCTTAGGGGGCGCGGCCACTGAAGCTTTCTTT.

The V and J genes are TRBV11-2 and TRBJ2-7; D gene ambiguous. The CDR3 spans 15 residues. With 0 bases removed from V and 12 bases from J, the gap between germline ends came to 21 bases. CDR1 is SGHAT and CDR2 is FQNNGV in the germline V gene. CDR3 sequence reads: CASSLDHQNWNSPYF. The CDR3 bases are TGTGCCAGCAGCTTAGATCACCAGAATTGGAACTCGCCGTACTTC. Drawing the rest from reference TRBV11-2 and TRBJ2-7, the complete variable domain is EAGVAQSPRYKIIEKRQSVAFWCNPISGHATLYWYQQILGQGPKLLIQFQNNGVVDDSQLPKDRFSAERLKGVDSTLKIQPAKLEDSAVYLCASSLDHQNWNSPYFGPGTRLTVT.